This entry is about one T cell receptor (beta chain). Its antigen is unidentified. This sample is drawn from a study of blood T cells in healthy people across ages. With a J-beta primer mix and a sample-barcoded 5' primer, a second PCR ran roughly 6 to 12 cycles. From each sample, at least 2.5 million paired-end reads containing CDR3 were obtained. TCRdb re-derived calls from the 5' RACE reads in MiXCR, one entry per CDR3 protein. Among fewer than 700,000 distinct CDR3 sequences listed, roughly 41% were seen once. Study results and caveats: Among T cells, TCR beta diversity per million cells dropped roughly linearly as age rose.

Per germline, CDR1 MNHEY and CDR2 SMNVEV (reference sequence). The ends lost 5 bases at V and 7 bases at J; junction bases unmatched: 12. The CDR3 has 16 residues. This chain connects TRBV27 to TRBJ2-5; TRBD2 aligns across 11 bases. The clonotype was recovered from a man at least 80 years old in good health. What was sequenced was blood. This CDR3 is CASSPTRPSGGRTQYF. The DNA for the CDR3 is TGTGCCAGCAGTCCTACCCGGCCTAGCGGGGGGCGGACCCAGTACTTC.